This is a list of T cell receptor beta chains from one sample in a study of identical twins. TCRdb fed the 5' RACE reads into MiXCR, producing one record per CDR3 protein. The top ten clones hold over 0.25% of a sample with 1.5 million to 2 million distinct CDR3 sequences, around 29% of them seen once. The sequenced sample consisted of cord blood. The receptors originated from a newborn girl in good health. The CDR3 runs from the conserved cysteine through the conserved F or W. D genes are given only for firm matches. Expanded clones are given a class, and other clones once, few, many or no size at all.

>-|TRBD2|TRBJ2-5|TRBV29-1
TGCAGCGTTGAAGCGGGAGCGGGAGGAGAGACCCAGTACTTC
CSVEAGAGGETQYF
>-|TRBD1|TRBJ2-7|TRBV6-2/TRBV6-3
TGTGCCAGCAGTTTTCCGGGACAGCGGAACGAGCAGTACTTC
CASSFPGQRNEQYF
>many|-|TRBJ2-1|TRBV29-1
TGCAGCGTTGAATTGGATATGGCAGGAGACTACAATGAGCAGTTCTTC
CSVELDMAGDYNEQFF
>few|-|TRBJ2-7|TRBV10-3
TGTGCCATCGGTTCGGGTATATACGAGCAGTACTTC
CAIGSGIYEQYF
>-|-|TRBJ2-5|TRBV5-1
TGCGCCAGCAGCTTGTTCTGGCCTGACGATGAGACCCAGTACTTC
CASSLFWPDDETQYF
>-|TRBD1|TRBJ1-5|TRBV10-2
TGCGCCAGCAGTTTGACAGGGGAGGAATGGAGCAATCAGCCCCAGCATTTT
CASSLTGEEWSNQPQHF
>few|-|TRBJ2-1|TRBV28
TGTGCCAGCAGTTCCACGGAGGATTGGAATGAGCAGTTCTTC
CASSSTEDWNEQFF
>-|TRBD2|TRBJ2-5|TRBV5-1
TGCGCCAGCAGTGGGGACTACCCCCGGAGTGAGACCCAGTACTTC
CASSGDYPRSETQYF
>few|TRBD2|TRBJ2-1|TRBV6-6
TGTGCCAGCAGTCACAGCGGGAGTGGGGAGCAGTTCTTC
CASSHSGSGEQFF
>-|TRBD1|TRBJ1-2|TRBV3-1
TGTGCCAGCACGGGTCGGGACAGAAATTTCTATGGCTACACCTTC
CASTGRDRNFYGYTF
>-|TRBD1|TRBJ2-7|TRBV24-1
TGTGCCACCCGATACAGCCTGGACAGGGGTCCGAGCTCCTACGAGCAGTACTTC
CATRYSLDRGPSSYEQYF
>-|-|TRBJ1-5|TRBV10-3
TGTGCCATCAGTGGGGGAGGCCGGGATCAGCCCCAGCATTTT
CAISGGGRDQPQHF
>-|-|TRBJ1-3|TRBV29-1
TGCAGCGTTGAAGGATCCGGGTGCGGTTTACTTGGAAACACCATATATTTT
CSVEGSGCGLLGNTIYF
>few|-|TRBJ2-2|TRBV20-1
TGCAGTGCTAGCCCTACAGTTTACACCGGGGAGCTGTTTTTT
CSASPTVYTGELFF
>few|TRBD2|TRBJ2-7|TRBV28
TGTGCCAGCAGTCTGTTAGCGGGAGAGCCCTACGAGCAGTACTTC
CASSLLAGEPYEQYF
>-|TRBD2|TRBJ2-3|TRBV11-1
TGTGCCAGCAGCTTTAAAGCGGGAGGACTAAGAACAGATACGCAGTATTTT
CASSFKAGGLRTDTQYF
>few|-|TRBJ2-1|TRBV7-2
TGTGCCAGCAGCTTAGCCTTAGCCCCCAATGAGCAGTTCTTC
CASSLALAPNEQFF
>few|TRBD2|TRBJ2-7|TRBV5-6
TGTGCCAGCAGCTTAGGGGCACTAGCGGGTTCCTACGAGCAGTACTTC
CASSLGALAGSYEQYF
>few|-|TRBJ2-4|TRBV4-1
TGCGCCAGCAGCCAAGAGTCCAATCAAAACATTCAGTACTTC
CASSQESNQNIQYF
>-|TRBD1|TRBJ2-3|TRBV6-4
TGTGCCAGCAGCACCGGGACAGGACCTACGGATACGCAGTATTTT
CASSTGTGPTDTQYF
>-|TRBD1|TRBJ1-4|TRBV10-3
TGTGCCATCAGTGAGGGTGACAGGGGTAATGAAAAACTGTTTTTT
CAISEGDRGNEKLFF
>-|-|TRBJ2-5|TRBV6-6
TGTGCCAGCAGTACCGGGTACAGGAAGACCCAGTACTTC
CASSTGYRKTQYF
>many|TRBD2|TRBJ2-4|TRBV4-1
TGCGCCAGCAGTAGGGGACTAGCGGGAGGAGCGAAAAACATTCAGTACTTC
CASSRGLAGGAKNIQYF